Below, 14 T cell receptor beta chains from the same sample are listed, as sequenced in a study of T cell clones after liver transplantation. Repertoires were generated with immunoSEQ multiplex PCR, while TCRdb's copy carries only in-frame clones and drops some. The data hold roughly 40,000 clones, with about 86% observed a single time. The source material was CD4+ T cells from blood, sampled 24 months after liver transplant. Every receptor here comes from a human patient who received a liver transplant. Some T cells may be graft donor cells.

The rearrangement uses TRBV27 and TRBJ2-7; weak D call: TRBD1 (5 bases). The CDR3 covers 15 residues. V was clipped by 7 bases and J by 11 bases, with 27 bases between them. Germline-derived CDR1 and CDR2 are MNHEY and SMNVEV (reference sequence). The DNA for the CDR3 is TGTGCCAGCACCACCTTGGGGCTTCCAGGGCGTGAGGAGTACTTC. Amino acid sequence: CASTTLGLPGREEYF.

In regard to this clone: Relative to the germline gene, one junction end is altered; a read error may explain this. The same CDR3 can be traced to other DNA sequences in this sample. The J gene is TRBJ1-1, the V gene TRBV6-5; D may be TRBD1 (5 bases). The CDR3 sequence is 14 residues long. Germline V gives CDR1 MNHEY, CDR2 SVGAGI. CDR3 nucleotide sequence: TGTGCCAGCAGTTACAGGGGAAAGAACACCGAAGCTTTCTTT. Translated, it gives CASSYRGKNTEAFF.

A note on this clone: Germline is not matched at one junction end, which may reflect a read error. The chain is built from TRBV15 and TRBJ2-7; tentatively, D is TRBD1 (5 bases). The germline V gene encodes CDR1 LNHNV and CDR2 YYDKDF (reference sequence). The CDR3 is 13 amino acids. CDR3 loop: CATSREVQGVLDF. CDR3 coding DNA: TGTGCCACCAGCAGAGAAGTTCAGGGCGTTTTGGACTTC.

The chain employs TRBV4-3 and TRBJ2-7, with 10 bases identical to TRBD1. The ends lost 5 bases at V and 0 bases at J; junction bases unmatched: 13. The CDR3 loop spans 18 amino acids. Germline V gene sequence: CDR1 LGHNA, CDR2 YSLEER. The CDR3 loop reads CASSTRTGGLGSSYEQYF. DNA for the CDR3: TGCGCCAGCAGCACCCGGACAGGGGGTTTAGGGAGCTCCTACGAGCAGTACTTC.

V usage is TRBV14 and J usage is TRBJ2-7, with D possibly TRBD2 on 5 matching bases. CDR1 is SGHDN, CDR2 FVKESK, per germline. Trimming took off 1 base at V and 0 bases at J, with 10 bases between the two ends. This CDR3 has 15 amino acids. For the CDR3, the DNA is TGTGCCAGCAGCCAAGCGGGGTCGAGCTCCTACGAGCAGTACTTC. It yields the protein CASSQAGSSSYEQYF.

This chain uses TRBV2 with TRBJ2-6; D unclear. Germline CDR1 SNHLY, CDR2 FYNNEI. Trimming took 7 bases from V and 1 from J, leaving 20 bases between them. CDR3 length equals 18 residues. The CDR3: CASTSRRVAGSGANVLTF. Written as DNA, the CDR3 is TGTGCCAGCACCTCCCGAAGGGTCGCCGGGTCTGGGGCCAACGTCCTGACTTTC.

The chain has TRBV11-2 and TRBJ1-2; tentatively, D is TRBD1 (6 bases). This CDR3 contains 13 residues. Germline CDR1 is SGHAT and CDR2 is FQNNGV. V dropped 3 bases and J dropped 8 bases, with 13 bases sitting between them. The CDR3 DNA sequence: TGTGCCAGCAGCTTCGACAGGATGGGCGGCTACACCTTC. Amino acid sequence: CASSFDRMGGYTF.

The genes are TRBV2 and TRBJ2-2, with 7 bases identical to TRBD2. Unmatched junction bases numbered 10, after V lost 8 bases and J lost 13 bases. The CDR3 has 12 residues. The germline CDR1 and CDR2 sequences are SNHLY and FYNNEI. The CDR3 reads CASLAVRPVLFF. Written as DNA, the CDR3 is TGTGCCAGCCTAGCGGTACGGCCTGTGCTGTTTTTT.

A single count supports this clone. This chain joins TRBV7-3 and TRBJ2-6; D gene ambiguous. With 4 bases removed from V and 2 bases from J, the gap between germline ends came to 6 bases. Germline CDR1 reads SGHTA; CDR2 reads FQGTGA. The CDR3 has 14 amino acids. The CDR3 protein is CASSWYTGANVLTF. CDR3 bases: TGTGCCAGCAGCTGGTACACTGGGGCCAACGTCCTGACTTTC.

The rearrangement joins TRBV19 to TRBJ1-3, with D perhaps TRBD1 (5 bases). The V gene lost 6 bases and the J gene lost 7 bases, with 7 bases spanning the gap. Germline V gives CDR1 LNHDA, CDR2 SQIVND (reference sequence). The CDR3 runs to 11 residues. DNA of the CDR3: TGTGCCAGTAGGGGGCTGAACACCATATATTTT. Protein: CASRGLNTIYF.

The chain links TRBV7-9 to TRBJ2-2; the D gene is possibly TRBD1 (5 bases). The V and J ends lost 5 bases and 6 bases respectively, with 16 bases between them. Germline V gives CDR1 SEHNR, CDR2 FQNEAQ (reference sequence). The CDR3 is 15 residues long. Here the CDR3 reads CASSQPNTGSGELFF. The DNA of the CDR3 is TGTGCCAGCAGCCAACCTAACACAGGCTCCGGGGAGCTGTTTTTT.

Details on this clone: Likely a read error: the CDR3 ends without its conserved phenylalanine or tryptophan. The DNA is omitted, as the CDR3 cannot be located on it reliably, and the CDR3 follows TCRdb's listing. V is TRBV5-3 and J is TRBJ2-4; the table assigns TRBD2, which was not confirmed against the DNA. TRBV5-3 is designated an ORF whose function remains uncertain. The CDR3 numbers 9 amino acids, ends counted. Here the CDR3 reads CARSLGRGN.

The chain combines TRBV7-6 with TRBJ2-1; 9 nucleotides match TRBD1. Trimming took 6 bases from V and 4 from J; bases not matched to a gene: 7. CDR3 length: 15 amino acids. Germline V gene lookup returns CDR1 SGHVS and CDR2 FNYEAQ. The CDR3, as DNA: TGTGCCAGCAGTCCCGGGACAGGGACGTACAATGAGCAGTTCTTC. It encodes CASSPGTGTYNEQFF.

The rearrangement joins TRBV11-2 to TRBJ2-1, with D maybe TRBD1 (6 bases). This CDR3 comprises 17 residues. Trimming removed 1 base at V and 5 bases at J, with 18 bases between. Germline CDR1 reads SGHAT; CDR2 reads FQNNGV. Here the CDR3 DNA reads TGTGCCAGCAGCTTAGGATCATCCGGGACACTCAACAATGAGCAGTTCTTC. This gives the protein CASSLGSSGTLNNEQFF.